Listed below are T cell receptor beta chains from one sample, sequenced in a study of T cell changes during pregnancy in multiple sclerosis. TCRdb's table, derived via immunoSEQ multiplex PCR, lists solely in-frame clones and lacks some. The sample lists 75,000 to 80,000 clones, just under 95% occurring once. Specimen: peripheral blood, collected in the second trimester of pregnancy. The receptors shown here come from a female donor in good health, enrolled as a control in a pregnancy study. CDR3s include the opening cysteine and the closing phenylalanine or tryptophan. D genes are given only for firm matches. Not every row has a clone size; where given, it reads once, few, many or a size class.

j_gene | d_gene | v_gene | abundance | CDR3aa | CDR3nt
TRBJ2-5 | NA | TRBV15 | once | CAPHKETQYF | TGTGCCCCGCACAAAGAGACCCAGTACTTC
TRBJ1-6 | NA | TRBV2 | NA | CASDDYGDSPLHF | TGTGCCAGCGATGATTACGGAGATTCACCCCTCCACTTT
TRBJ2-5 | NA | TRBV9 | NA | CASSPRPPHDRRRETQYF | TGTGCCAGCAGCCCCCGACCCCCTCATGACAGGCGACGGGAGACCCAGTACTTC
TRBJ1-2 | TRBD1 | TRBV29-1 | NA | CSVEEGQGIGYTF | TGCAGCGTTGAAGAGGGACAGGGAATAGGCTACACCTTC
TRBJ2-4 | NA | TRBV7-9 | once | CASSSTGGGSKNIQYF | TGTGCCAGCAGCTCTACAGGGGGGGGTTCTAAAAACATTCAGTACTTC
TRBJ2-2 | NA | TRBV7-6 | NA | CASSDHPEAYTGELFF | TGTGCCAGCAGCGACCATCCAGAGGCATACACCGGGGAGCTGTTTTTT
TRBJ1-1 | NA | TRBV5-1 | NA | CASSSETGTTNTEAFF | TGCGCCAGCAGCTCGGAAACCGGGACAACGAACACTGAAGCTTTCTTT
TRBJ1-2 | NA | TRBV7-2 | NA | CASLKQSQNYGYTF | TGTGCCAGCCTAAAACAGTCACAGAACTATGGCTACACCTTC
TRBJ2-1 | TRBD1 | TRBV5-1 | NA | CASSLGQGGNEQFF | TGCGCCAGCAGCCTAGGACAGGGGGGCAATGAGCAGTTCTTC
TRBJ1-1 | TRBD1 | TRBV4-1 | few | CASSGTGLNTEAFF | TGCGCCAGCAGCGGGACAGGGTTGAACACTGAAGCTTTCTTT
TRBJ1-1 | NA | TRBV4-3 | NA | CASSQLGGLGTEAFF | TGCGCCAGCAGCCAACTTGGGGGCTTGGGCACTGAAGCTTTCTTT
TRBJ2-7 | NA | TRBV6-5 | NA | CASARGNSYEQYF | TGTGCCAGCGCGAGAGGCAACTCCTACGAGCAGTACTTC
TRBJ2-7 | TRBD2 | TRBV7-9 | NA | CASSPTSGGSYEQYF | TGTGCCAGCAGCCCGACTAGCGGGGGCTCCTACGAGCAGTACTTC
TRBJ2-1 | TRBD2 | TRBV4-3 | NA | CASSQRTSGASDEQFF | TGCGCCAGCAGCCAACGGACTAGCGGGGCTTCCGATGAGCAGTTCTTC
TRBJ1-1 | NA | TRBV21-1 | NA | CASSKARQGFHTEAFF | TGTGCCAGCAGCAAGGCGAGACAGGGGTTTCACACTGAAGCTTTCTTT
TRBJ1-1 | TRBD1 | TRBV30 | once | CAWIHPRGDFRRGQKDTEAFF | TGTGCCTGGATCCATCCCAGGGGGGACTTCCGTAGGGGGCAGAAGGACACTGAAGCTTTCTTT
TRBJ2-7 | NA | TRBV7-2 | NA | CASSLDQRTVLWEQYF | TGTGCCAGCAGCTTAGATCAACGGACAGTCCTCTGGGAGCAGTACTTC
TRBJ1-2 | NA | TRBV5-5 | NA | CASSLAGLYGYTF | TGTGCCAGCAGCTTGGCAGGGCTCTATGGCTACACCTTC
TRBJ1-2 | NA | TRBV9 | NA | CASSRDGVYGYTF | TGTGCCAGCAGTCGAGACGGGGTCTATGGCTACACCTTC
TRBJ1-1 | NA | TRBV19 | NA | CAGRQNPNTEAFF | TGTGCCGGACGACAGAACCCGAACACTGAAGCTTTCTTT
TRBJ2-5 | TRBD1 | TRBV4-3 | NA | CASSQVREGAGETQYF | TGCGCCAGCAGCCAAGTGAGAGAGGGGGCGGGAGAGACCCAGTACTTC
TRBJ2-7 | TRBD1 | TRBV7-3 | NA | CASSLKPGQGYEQYF | TGTGCCAGCAGCTTAAAACCGGGACAGGGGTACGAGCAGTACTTC
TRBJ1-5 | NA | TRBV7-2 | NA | CASSSDTYQPQHF | TGTGCCAGCAGCTCGGACACATATCAGCCCCAGCATTTT
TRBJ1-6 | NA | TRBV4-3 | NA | CASSQVYGGFDSPLHF | TGCGCCAGCAGCCAAGTGTATGGGGGCTTCGATTCACCCCTCCACTTT
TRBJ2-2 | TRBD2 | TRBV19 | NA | CASSTGLAGGINTGELFF | TGTGCCAGTAGTACGGGACTAGCGGGGGGGATTAACACCGGGGAGCTGTTTTTT
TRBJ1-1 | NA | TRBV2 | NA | CASRDGVNTEAFF | TGTGCCAGCAGGGACGGGGTTAACACTGAAGCTTTCTTT
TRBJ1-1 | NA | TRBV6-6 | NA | CASSNGRSSVNTEAFF | TGTGCCAGCAGTAACGGCCGGTCCAGCGTGAACACTGAAGCTTTCTTT
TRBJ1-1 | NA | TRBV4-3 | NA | CASSLRASVNTEAFF | TGCGCCAGCAGCCTCAGAGCGAGTGTAAACACTGAAGCTTTCTTT
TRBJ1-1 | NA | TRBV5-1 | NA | CASSFLIGGENTEAFF | TGCGCCAGCAGCTTCTTAATCGGGGGGGAGAACACTGAAGCTTTCTTT
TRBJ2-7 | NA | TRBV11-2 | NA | CASSPTGLPGDEQYF | TGTGCCAGCAGCCCCACAGGCCTCCCAGGGGACGAGCAGTACTTC
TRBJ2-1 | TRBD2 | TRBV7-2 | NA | CASSPKVVAGPSYNNEQFF | TGTGCCAGCAGCCCAAAGGTGGTAGCGGGGCCCTCCTACAACAATGAGCAGTTCTTC
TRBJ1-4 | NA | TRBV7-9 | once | CASSPFEGQNEKLFF | TGTGCCAGCAGTCCATTTGAGGGCCAAAATGAAAAACTGTTTTTT
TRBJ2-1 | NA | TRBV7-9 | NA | CASSLGEGLKRSGEQFF | TGTGCCAGCAGCTTAGGGGAAGGCCTAAAGCGTTCGGGGGAGCAGTTCTTC
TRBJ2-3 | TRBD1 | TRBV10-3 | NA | CAIRGQGDITDTQYF | TGTGCCATCAGAGGACAGGGGGATATAACAGATACGCAGTATTTT